This T cell receptor beta chain originates from a study of control samples from healthy donors and cancer patients. The ends were cut back, 9 bases at V and 4 bases at J, with 10 bases in the middle. The CDR3 has 12 residues. The germline V gene has CDR1 ENHRY and CDR2 SYGVKD. Generated by immunoSEQ multiplex PCR, the TCRdb table keeps only in-frame clones and is missing some. The sample shows about 150,000 clones, around 90% of them seen only once. This clone has a single count. Sequencing input: blood. The chain carries TRBV10-3 and TRBJ2-1; D is tentatively TRBD1 or TRBD2 (6 bases each). The sequence came from a man aged 18 to 30 in good health. The CDR3 DNA reads TGTGCCATAGGGGGGCTATACAATGAGCAGTTCTTC. As protein: CAIGGLYNEQFF.